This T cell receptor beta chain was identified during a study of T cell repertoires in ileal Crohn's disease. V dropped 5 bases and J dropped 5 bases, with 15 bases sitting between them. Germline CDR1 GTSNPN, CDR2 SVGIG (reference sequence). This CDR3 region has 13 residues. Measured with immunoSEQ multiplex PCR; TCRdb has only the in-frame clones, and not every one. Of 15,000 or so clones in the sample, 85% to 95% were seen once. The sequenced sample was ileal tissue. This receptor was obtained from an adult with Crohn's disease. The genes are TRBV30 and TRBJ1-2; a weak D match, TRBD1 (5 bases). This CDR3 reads CAWVPLDIYGYTF. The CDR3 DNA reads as TGTGCCTGGGTCCCTTTGGACATTTATGGCTACACCTTC.